These T cell receptor beta chains were read from a single sample in a study of molecular identifiers for immune sequencing clone quantification. MiXCR, applied by TCRdb to the PCR reads, yields one record per CDR3 protein. In the table there are 300,000 to 400,000 distinct CDR3 sequences, around a fifth of which are singletons. What was sequenced was naive CD8+ T cells from blood, with Jurkat cell RNA spiked in. The receptors derive from a human donor in good health. Some libraries in this study had Jurkat cell RNA spiked in. CDR3s include the opening cysteine and the closing phenylalanine or tryptophan.

length,V,CDR3
16,TRBV7-9,CASSLYMASGTDTQYF
17,TRBV14,CASSPRRLAGGGDTQYF
16,TRBV6-1,CASSGLSAGKSYEQYF
14,TRBV9,CASSAGQGADTQYF
13,TRBV29-1,CSVGQINTGELFF
15,TRBV2,CASIPMGRLGDTQYF
17,TRBV11-2,CASSFGPHDSFNNEQFF
14,TRBV27,CATKSGGFRNEQFF
12,TRBV20-1,CSAGLYTGELFF
14,TRBV19,CASMGGEGDTEAFF
12,TRBV28,CASWGIGSEQYF
14,TRBV5-6,CASSTRVYTYEQYF
13,TRBV27,CASGRQGYYEQCF
15,TRBV28,CASTSHRALGAEQYF
12,TRBV29-1,CSAEGVQETQYF
14,TRBV7-8,CASSQSGAQGTQYF
13,TRBV11-3,CARSLRGQETQYF
14,TRBV5-4,CASGSGDSSYEQYF
16,TRBV27,CASSLYPETVQETQYF
16,TRBV20-1,CSARVRGRADTGELFF
15,TRBV27,CASSSMSGITDTQYF
14,TRBV14,CASSQEAMNTEAFF
16,TRBV5-1,CAGRDRGVAISYEQYF
13,TRBV5-4,CASSHWIADEQYF